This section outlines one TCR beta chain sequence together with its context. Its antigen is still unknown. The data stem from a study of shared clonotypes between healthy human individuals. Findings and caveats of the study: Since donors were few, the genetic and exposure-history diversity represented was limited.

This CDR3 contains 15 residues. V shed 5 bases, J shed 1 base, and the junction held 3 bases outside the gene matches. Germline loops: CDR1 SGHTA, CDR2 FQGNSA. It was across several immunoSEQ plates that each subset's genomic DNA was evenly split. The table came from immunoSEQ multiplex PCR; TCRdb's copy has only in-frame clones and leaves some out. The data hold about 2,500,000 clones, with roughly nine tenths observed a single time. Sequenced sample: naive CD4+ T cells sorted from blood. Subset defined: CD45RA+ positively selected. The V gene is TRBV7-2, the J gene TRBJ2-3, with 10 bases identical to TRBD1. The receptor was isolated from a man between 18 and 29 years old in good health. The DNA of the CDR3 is TGTGCCAGCAGCCCAGGACAGGGGGGCACAGATACGCAGTATTTT. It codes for CASSPGQGGTDTQYF. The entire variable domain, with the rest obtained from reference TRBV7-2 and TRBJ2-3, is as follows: GAGVSQSPSNKVTEKGKDVELRCDPISGHTALYWYRQSLGQGLEFLIYFQGNSAPDKSGLPSDRFSAERTGGSVSTLTIQRTQQEDSAVYLCASSPGQGGTDTQYFGPGTRLTVL.